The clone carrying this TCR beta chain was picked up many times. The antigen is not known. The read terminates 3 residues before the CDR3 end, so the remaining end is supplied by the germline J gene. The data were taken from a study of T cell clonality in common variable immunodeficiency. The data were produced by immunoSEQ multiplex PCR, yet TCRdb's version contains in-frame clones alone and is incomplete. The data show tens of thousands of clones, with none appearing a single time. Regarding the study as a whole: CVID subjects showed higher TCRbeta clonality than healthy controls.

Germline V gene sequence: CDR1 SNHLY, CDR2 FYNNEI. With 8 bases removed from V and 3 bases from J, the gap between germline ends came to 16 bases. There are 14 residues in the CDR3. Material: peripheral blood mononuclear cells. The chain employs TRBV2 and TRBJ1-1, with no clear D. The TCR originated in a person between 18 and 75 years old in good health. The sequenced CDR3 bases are TGTGCCAGCTCATCCCATGACTGGTACACTGAA. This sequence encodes CASSSHDWYTE. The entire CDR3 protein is CASSSHDWYTEAFF. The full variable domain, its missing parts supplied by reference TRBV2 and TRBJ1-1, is EPEVTQTPSHQVTQMGQEVILRCVPISNHLYFYWYRQILGQKVEFLVSFYNNEISEKSEIFDDQFSVERPDGSNFTLKIRSTKLEDSAMYFCASSSHDWYTEAFFGQGTRLTVV.